The 9 T cell receptor beta chains below all came from one sample that was sequenced in a study of shared clonotypes between healthy human individuals. The data were produced by immunoSEQ multiplex PCR, yet TCRdb's version contains in-frame clones alone and is incomplete. This table has around 2,100,000 clones, roughly 95% appearing once. The naive CD8 subset, CD45RO-negative cells positively selected for CCR7, excluded terminally differentiated effector memory CD45RA+ cells. Source material: naive CD8+ T cells sorted from blood. These receptors originate from a man between 18 and 29 years old in good health.

V usage is TRBV6-5 and J usage is TRBJ2-7; maybe TRBD1 (6 bases). The CDR3 covers 15 residues. Between the trimmed V and J ends, which lost 6 bases and 2 bases, there was a span of 17 bases. The V gene's germline CDR1 is MNHEY and CDR2 SVGAGI. CDR3 amino acids: CASRETGIGPYEQYF. The DNA for the CDR3 is TGTGCCAGCAGGGAAACAGGGATAGGTCCCTACGAGCAGTACTTC.

The chain links TRBV6-1 to TRBJ1-3; D uncertain. Germline loops: CDR1 MNHNS, CDR2 SASEGT. The CDR3 runs 16 residues. V was cut by 2 bases and J by 3 bases, with 14 bases left in between. The CDR3 region has the DNA TGTGCCAGCAGTGAATGGTCAGGAATAATTGGAAACACCATATATTTT. Translated: CASSEWSGIIGNTIYF.

V and J are TRBV7-2 and TRBJ1-2; D ambiguous. The germline V gene has CDR1 SGHTA and CDR2 FQGNSA. The CDR3 is 13 amino acids. V was shortened by 3 bases and J by 8 bases, with 13 bases between the two germline ends. As DNA, the CDR3 is TGTGCCAGCAGCTTGTCGGAGTCGCTAGGCTACACCTTC. Protein product: CASSLSESLGYTF.

For this clone: Other DNA sequences of this sample code for an identical CDR3. The rearrangement uses TRBV28 and TRBJ2-1, with TRBD2 as a possible D gene (5 bases). V was clipped by 2 bases and J by 0 bases, with 8 bases between them. Germline lookup yields CDR1 MDHEN and CDR2 SYDVKM. The CDR3 is 15 residues long. The chain's CDR3 is CASSLRGSSYNEQFF. The DNA for the CDR3 is TGTGCCAGCAGTTTAAGAGGGAGCTCCTACAATGAGCAGTTCTTC.

V and J are TRBV2 and TRBJ1-1; D is undetermined. There are 10 residues in the CDR3. Trimming removed 8 bases at V and 8 bases at J, with 9 bases between. In germline, CDR1 is SNHLY, CDR2 FYNNEI. The CDR3 protein is CASHREEAFF. CDR3 coding DNA: TGTGCCAGCCATAGGGAAGAAGCTTTCTTT. The full variable domain, rest sourced from reference TRBV2 and TRBJ1-1, is EPEVTQTPSHQVTQMGQEVILRCVPISNHLYFYWYRQILGQKVEFLVSFYNNEISEKSEIFDDQFSVERPDGSNFTLKIRSTKLEDSAMYFCASHREEAFFGQGTRLTVV.

V is TRBV28 and J is TRBJ1-5; perhaps TRBD1 as D (6 bases). This CDR3 is 15 amino acids long. Germline V gene sequence: CDR1 MDHEN, CDR2 SYDVKM. The V gene lost 6 bases and the J gene lost 3 bases, with 15 bases spanning the gap. The CDR3 DNA follows: TGTGCCAGCAGCTTCCTCCGGGACACCAATCAGCCCCAGCATTTT. This sequence encodes CASSFLRDTNQPQHF.

The chain has TRBV5-1 and TRBJ2-7; no clear D. Germline V gene sequence: CDR1 SGHRS, CDR2 YFSETQ. The CDR3 is 14 residues long. Trimming left V 4 bases short and J 0 bases short, with 11 bases between. The CDR3 loop reads CASSPASSSYEQYF. Written as DNA, the CDR3 is TGCGCCAGCAGCCCGGCCTCGAGCTCCTACGAGCAGTACTTC. Supplemented by reference TRBV5-1 and TRBJ2-7, the full variable domain reads KAGVTQTPRYLIKTRGQQVTLSCSPISGHRSVSWYQQTPGQGLQFLFEYFSETQRNKGNFPGRFSGRQFSNSRSEMNVSTLELGDSALYLCASSPASSSYEQYFGPGTRLTVT.

The rearrangement joins TRBV27 to TRBJ2-6, with D possibly matching TRBD1 (6 bases). Germline-derived CDR1 and CDR2 are MNHEY and SMNVEV (reference sequence). The length of the CDR3 is 16 residues. With 6 bases removed from V and 3 bases from J, the gap between germline ends came to 15 bases. CDR3 protein: CASRAGAPGGANVLTF. CDR3 sequence (DNA): TGTGCCAGCAGGGCAGGGGCCCCGGGTGGGGCCAACGTCCTGACTTTC.

The chain couples TRBV27 to TRBJ2-7; 9 bases map to TRBD2. The CDR3 extends over 15 amino acids. Germline loops: CDR1 MNHEY, CDR2 SMNVEV (reference sequence). J was trimmed by 5 bases and V by 3 bases; bases with no gene match: 8. This chain's CDR3 is CASSLETSGSDEQYF. The CDR3 DNA is TGTGCCAGCAGTTTGGAAACTAGCGGGTCGGACGAGCAGTACTTC.